The 9 T cell receptor beta chains below come from one sample, sequenced in a study of blood T cell repertoires in COVID-19. Only in-frame clones appear in the TCRdb table, and some are missing; sequencing was by immunoSEQ multiplex PCR. This table holds under 200,000 clones, roughly 82% found once. Sequencing was done on a sample of PBMCs or T cells enriched from blood (not recorded which). The receptors shown here come from a woman aged 60 to 75 with acute COVID-19.

The gene calls are TRBV30 and TRBJ2-2; TRBD1 is a possible D gene (6 bases). The germline V gene encodes CDR1 GTSNPN and CDR2 SVGIG (reference sequence). Between the trimmed V and J ends, which lost 4 bases and 1 base, there was a span of 10 bases. The CDR3 runs to 14 residues. In DNA form, the CDR3 reads TGTGCCTGGACTCAGGGGCTGAACACCGGGGAGCTGTTTTTT. Amino acids: CAWTQGLNTGELFF.

Notes on this clone: The same CDR3 also results from other DNA sequences found in this sample. CDR3 protein: CASSEGVNQPQHF. For the CDR3, the DNA is TGCGCCAGCAGTGAAGGGGTTAACCAGCCCCAGCATTTT. V usage is TRBV10-1 and J usage is TRBJ1-5, with D maybe TRBD1 (5 bases). Germline values: CDR1 WNHNN, CDR2 SYGVQD (reference sequence). The CDR3 contains 13 residues. The V gene lost 3 bases and the J gene lost 7 bases, with 10 bases spanning the gap.

The gene calls are TRBV11-3 and TRBJ1-1; D is perhaps TRBD1 (5 bases). The V end was cut by 2 bases, the J end by 4 bases, with 14 bases between. Germline CDR1 SGHNT, CDR2 YENEEA. This CDR3 comprises 15 residues. The CDR3: CASSLIPGSTTEAFF. Written as DNA, the CDR3 is TGTGCCAGCAGCTTAATACCAGGGTCGACCACTGAAGCTTTCTTT.

The rearrangement joins TRBV6-5 to TRBJ2-4; the match to TRBD2 covers 9 bases. Germline trimming cut 6 bases from V and 5 bases from J; bases unmatched to any gene: 5. The CDR3 covers 14 residues. Per the germline V gene, CDR1 is MNHEY and CDR2 is SVGAGI. CDR3 coding DNA: TGTGCCAGCAGGGGCGCTAGCGGGGAAAACATTCAGTACTTC. Its translation: CASRGASGENIQYF.

V gene TRBV10-3 combines with J gene TRBJ2-2; 10 nucleotides agree with TRBD2. V lost 2 bases and J lost 7; bases outside the gene matches: 7. This CDR3 spans 16 amino acids. The V gene's germline CDR1 is ENHRY and CDR2 SYGVKD. The CDR3 here is CAISESTSGMSGELFF. In nucleotides, the CDR3 is TGTGCCATCAGTGAGAGCACTAGCGGGATGAGCGGGGAGCTGTTTTTT.

CDR3 bases: TGTGCCAGCAGCTTAGTACAGGGGTCGGAGCAGCCCCAGCATTTT. It codes for CASSLVQGSEQPQHF. The chain has TRBV7-2 and TRBJ1-5; 7 bases map to TRBD1. J was trimmed by 7 bases and V by 1 base; bases with no gene match: 7. Germline CDR1 is SGHTA and CDR2 is FQGNSA. The CDR3 loop spans 15 amino acids.

This chain joins TRBV10-1 and TRBJ1-1; possibly TRBD1 for D (5 bases). The CDR3 totals 13 residues. Trimming took 6 bases from V and 1 from J, leaving 9 bases between them. Germline V gives CDR1 WNHNN, CDR2 SYGVQD (reference sequence). CDR3 sequence reads: CASRAQGNTEAFF. CDR3 nucleotides: TGCGCCAGCAGAGCCCAGGGGAACACTGAAGCTTTCTTT.

The chain couples TRBV24-1 to TRBJ2-5; D may be TRBD1 (6 bases). Germline V gene sequence: CDR1 KGHDR, CDR2 SFDVKD. Between the trimmed V and J ends, which lost 9 bases and 4 bases, there was a span of 11 bases. The CDR3 runs 12 residues. CDR3 nucleotides: TGTGCCACCCAGGGGCCCCCAGAGACCCAGTACTTC. Protein sequence: CATQGPPETQYF.

The rearrangement uses TRBV6-2 or TRBV6-3 and TRBJ2-7, with D possibly being TRBD2 (5 bases). CDR3 length: 15 residues. CDR1 and CDR2 from the germline V gene are MNHEY and SVGEGT. V was pared by 0 bases and J by 4 bases, with 13 bases between. The CDR3 sequence is CASSYSDLDLYEQYF. In DNA form, the CDR3 reads TGTGCCAGCAGTTACTCGGACTTGGACTTATACGAGCAGTACTTC.